This is a list of T cell receptor beta chains from one sample in a study of cytomegalovirus exposure and HLA in healthy donors. The table came from immunoSEQ multiplex PCR; TCRdb's copy has only in-frame clones and leaves some out. The profile shows 140,000 to 150,000 clones, 91% of them singletons. Sequenced sample: PBMCs. The source of these receptors is a man between 18 and 29 years old in good health and CMV-seronegative. Both conserved end residues are part of each CDR3.

v_gene	CDR3aa
TRBV16	CASSQSVRQGLGNYGYTF
TRBV30	CAGNWVAVTDTQYF
TRBV30	CAWRGNRGQETQYF
TRBV7-9	CASKGQGNTEAFF
TRBV7-8	CASSLLQGNEAFF
TRBV6-6	CASSYGTGDFEAFF
TRBV4-2	CASSRETGGRYTDTQYF
TRBV6-6	CASNRPGGTEAFF
TRBV30	CAWSELRGGHSAEQFF
TRBV6-5	CASSYSGGMKETQYF
TRBV7-3	CASSQRAGHAETQYF
TRBV5-1	CASSPEGLDEQFF
TRBV2	CASRGTGEIEKLFF
TRBV18	CASSHGDQGAGDTQYF
TRBV11-3	CASSSSSGRQSSYNSPLHF
TRBV20-1	CSAIDTEAFF
TRBV7-3	CASSLGQLNSPLHF
TRBV7-6	CASSLADGGRRNEQFF